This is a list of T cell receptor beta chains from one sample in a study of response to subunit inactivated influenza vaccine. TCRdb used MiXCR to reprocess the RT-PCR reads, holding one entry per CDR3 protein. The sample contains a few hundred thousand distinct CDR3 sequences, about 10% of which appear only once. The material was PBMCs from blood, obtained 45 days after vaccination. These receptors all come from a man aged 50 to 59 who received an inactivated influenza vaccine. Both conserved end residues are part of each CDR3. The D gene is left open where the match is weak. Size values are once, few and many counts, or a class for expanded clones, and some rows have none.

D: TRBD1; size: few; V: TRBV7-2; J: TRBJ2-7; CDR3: CASSRDRGYVEQYF; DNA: TGTGCCAGCAGCCGGGACAGGGGCTATGTCGAGCAGTACTTC
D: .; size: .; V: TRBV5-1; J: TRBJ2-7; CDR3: CASSLGSPGYFYEQYF; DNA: TGCGCCAGCAGCTTGGGTTCCCCAGGGTACTTCTACGAGCAGTACTTC
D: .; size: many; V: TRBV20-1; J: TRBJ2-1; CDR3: CRDLGENEQFF; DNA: TGCAGGGACCTGGGAGAGAATGAGCAGTTCTTC
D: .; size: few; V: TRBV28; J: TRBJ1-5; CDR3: CASSFTGGRGPQHF; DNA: TGTGCCAGCAGTTTTACGGGCGGTCGGGGACCCCAGCATTTT
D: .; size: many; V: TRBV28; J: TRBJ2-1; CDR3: CASSLQGSLKSSYNEQFF; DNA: TGTGCCAGCAGTCTCCAGGGGTCGCTGAAGAGCTCCTACAATGAGCAGTTCTTC
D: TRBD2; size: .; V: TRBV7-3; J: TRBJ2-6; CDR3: CASSPGLAGVGGANVLTF; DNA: TGTGCCAGCAGCCCAGGACTAGCGGGAGTTGGAGGGGCCAACGTCCTGACTTTC
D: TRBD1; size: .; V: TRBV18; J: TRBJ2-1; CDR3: CASSPYRGETYNEQFF; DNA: TGTGCCAGCTCACCATACAGGGGGGAGACCTACAATGAGCAGTTCTTC
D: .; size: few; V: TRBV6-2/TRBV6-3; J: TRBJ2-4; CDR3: CATRRATESKNIQYF; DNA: TGTGCCACCCGTAGGGCTACAGAATCCAAAAACATTCAGTACTTC
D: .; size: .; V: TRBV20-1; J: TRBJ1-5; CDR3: CSARDPQGTQPQHF; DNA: TGCAGTGCTAGAGATCCGCAGGGCACTCAGCCCCAGCATTTT
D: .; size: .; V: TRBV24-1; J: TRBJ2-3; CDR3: CATSLPFRVGPYTQYF; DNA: TGTGCCACCAGTCTCCCTTTCCGGGTGGGTCCGTATACGCAGTATTTT
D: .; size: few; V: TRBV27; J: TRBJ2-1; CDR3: CASSLIAGQHVNEQFF; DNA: TGTGCCAGCAGTTTAATTGCGGGCCAGCACGTTAATGAGCAGTTCTTC
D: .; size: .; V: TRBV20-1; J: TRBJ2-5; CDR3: CSAPPGGRIQETQYF; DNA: TGCAGTGCCCCCCCCGGAGGACGGATACAAGAGACCCAGTACTTC
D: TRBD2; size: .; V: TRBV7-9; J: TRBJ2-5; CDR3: CASSLRGRSEETQYF; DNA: TGTGCCAGCAGCTTACGCGGGAGGTCGGAGGAGACCCAGTACTTC
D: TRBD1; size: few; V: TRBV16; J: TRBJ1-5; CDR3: CASSLHDRAYSNQPQHF; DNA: TGTGCCAGCAGCCTACATGACAGGGCTTATAGCAATCAGCCCCAGCATTTT
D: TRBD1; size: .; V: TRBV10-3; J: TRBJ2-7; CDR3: CAISDPKGGIGEQYF; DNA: TGTGCCATCAGTGATCCTAAAGGGGGCATCGGGGAGCAGTACTTC
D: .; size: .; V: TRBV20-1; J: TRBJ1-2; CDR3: CSAVKGYGYTF; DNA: TGCAGTGCAGTCAAAGGCTATGGCTACACCTTC
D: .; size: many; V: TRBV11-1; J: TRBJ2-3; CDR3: CASSSQNRAVGPSMGAQYF; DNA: TGTGCCAGCAGCTCTCAAAACAGGGCCGTGGGACCTTCTATGGGGGCGCAGTATTTT
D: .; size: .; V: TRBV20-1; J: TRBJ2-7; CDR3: CSAPSFGSEQYF; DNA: TGCAGTGCCCCTAGCTTCGGCTCCGAGCAGTACTTC
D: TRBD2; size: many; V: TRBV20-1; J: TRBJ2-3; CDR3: CSARGGLAGRNTDTQYF; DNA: TGCAGTGCTAGAGGTGGACTAGCGGGTCGTAACACAGATACGCAGTATTTT
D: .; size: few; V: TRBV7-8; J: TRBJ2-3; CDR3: CASSLTISRYTDTQYF; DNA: TGTGCCAGCAGCCTCACGATTAGCAGATACACAGATACGCAGTATTTT
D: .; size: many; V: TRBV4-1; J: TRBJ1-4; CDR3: CASSQADNRGGEKLFF; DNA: TGCGCCAGCAGCCAAGCTGATAACCGGGGGGGTGAAAAACTGTTTTTT
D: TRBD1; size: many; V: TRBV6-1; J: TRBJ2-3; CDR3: CASSPGTGFTDTQYF; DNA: TGTGCCAGCAGCCCCGGGACAGGGTTTACAGATACGCAGTATTTT
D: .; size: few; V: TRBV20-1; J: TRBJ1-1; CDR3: CSARSRVNTEAFF; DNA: TGCAGTGCTAGATCTCGGGTCAACACTGAAGCTTTCTTT
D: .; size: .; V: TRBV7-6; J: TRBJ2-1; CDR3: CASSLEGRSSYNEQFF; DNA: TGTGCCAGCAGCTTAGAGGGGAGGAGCTCCTACAATGAGCAGTTCTTC
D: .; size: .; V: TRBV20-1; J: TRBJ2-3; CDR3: CSAGDSRDTQYF; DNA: TGCAGTGCTGGGGACTCCCGAGATACGCAGTATTTT
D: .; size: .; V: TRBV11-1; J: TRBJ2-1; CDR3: CASSFQAQPNEQFF; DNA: TGTGCCAGCAGCTTCCAGGCCCAGCCCAATGAGCAGTTCTTC
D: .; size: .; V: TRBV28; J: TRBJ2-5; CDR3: CASSKKRASTFWETQYF; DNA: TGTGCCAGCAGTAAAAAAAGGGCCTCCACCTTCTGGGAGACCCAGTACTTC
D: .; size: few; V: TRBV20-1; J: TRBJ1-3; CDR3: CSASPGAGGNTIYF; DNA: TGCAGTGCTAGCCCCGGCGCCGGTGGAAACACCATATATTTT
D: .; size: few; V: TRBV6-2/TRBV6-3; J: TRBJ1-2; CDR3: CASAPFGGTNYGYTF; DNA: TGTGCCAGCGCCCCTTTCGGGGGAACCAACTATGGCTACACCTTC
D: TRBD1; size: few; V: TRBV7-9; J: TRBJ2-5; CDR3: CASSLGMGQSQETQYF; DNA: TGTGCCAGCAGCTTAGGGATGGGACAGAGCCAAGAGACCCAGTACTTC
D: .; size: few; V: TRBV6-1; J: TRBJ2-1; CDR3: CASSQDSRSYNEQFF; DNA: TGTGCCAGCAGTCAGGACAGCCGCTCCTACAATGAGCAGTTCTTC
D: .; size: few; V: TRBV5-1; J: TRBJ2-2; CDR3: CAVTSGRELFF; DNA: TGCGCTGTTACGTCGGGGAGGGAGCTGTTTTTT
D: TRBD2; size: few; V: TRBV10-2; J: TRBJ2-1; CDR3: CASSETGGPGNEQFF; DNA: TGCGCCAGCAGTGAGACGGGAGGGCCGGGAAATGAGCAGTTCTTC
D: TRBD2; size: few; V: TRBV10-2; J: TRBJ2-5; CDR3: CASSDRLAGLETQYF; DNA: TGCGCCAGCAGTGACAGGCTAGCGGGATTGGAGACCCAGTACTTC
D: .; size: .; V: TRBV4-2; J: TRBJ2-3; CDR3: CASSQDGGGGTDTQYF; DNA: TGTGCCAGCAGCCAGGACGGGGGCGGGGGCACAGATACGCAGTATTTT
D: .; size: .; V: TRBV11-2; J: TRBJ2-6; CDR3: CASSSITSGANVLTF; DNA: TGTGCCAGCAGCTCAATCACCTCTGGGGCCAACGTCCTGACTTTC
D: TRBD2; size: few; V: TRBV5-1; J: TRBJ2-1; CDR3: CASSEGTSGTYNEQFF; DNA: TGCGCCAGCAGCGAAGGGACTAGCGGAACCTACAATGAGCAGTTCTTC
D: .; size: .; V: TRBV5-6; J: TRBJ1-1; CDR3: CASSSIRGNTEAFF; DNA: TGTGCCAGCAGCTCGATCAGGGGGAACACTGAAGCTTTCTTT
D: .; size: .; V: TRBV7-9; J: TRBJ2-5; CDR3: CASSLEAIRETQYF; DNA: TGTGCCAGCAGCTTAGAGGCAATCCGAGAGACCCAGTACTTC
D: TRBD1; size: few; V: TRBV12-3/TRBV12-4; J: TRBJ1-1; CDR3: CASSWTGEAFF; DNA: TGTGCCAGCAGTTGGACAGGGGAAGCTTTCTTT
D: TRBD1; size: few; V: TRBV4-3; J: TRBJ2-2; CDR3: CASSPTGINTGELFF; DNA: TGCGCCAGCAGCCCGACAGGGATCAACACCGGGGAGCTGTTTTTT
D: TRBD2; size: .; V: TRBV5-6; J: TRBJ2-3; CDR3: CASRLSGGVDTQYF; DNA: TGTGCCAGCAGACTTAGCGGGGGGGTAGATACGCAGTATTTT
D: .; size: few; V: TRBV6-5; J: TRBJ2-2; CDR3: CASSYGTTTGELFF; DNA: TGTGCCAGCAGTTACGGGACAACCACCGGGGAGCTGTTTTTT
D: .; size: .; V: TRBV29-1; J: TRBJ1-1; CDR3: CSATAVKAPEAFF; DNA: TGCAGCGCCACCGCGGTCAAGGCCCCTGAAGCTTTCTTT
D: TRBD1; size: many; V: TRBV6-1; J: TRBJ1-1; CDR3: CASRVQGDRRTEAFF; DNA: TGTGCCAGCAGAGTACAGGGGGATCGGCGCACTGAAGCTTTCTTT